The clone carrying this TCR beta chain was counted ten times or more. No antigen is known for it. The data belong to a study of spatial heterogeneity in lung cancer. Study-level findings and limits: How many expanded intratumoral alpha and beta TCRs were present tracked the tumor mutation count, which was a count of nonsynonymous mutations.

Specified time point: sample taken at primary tumor resection. TCRdb fed the 5' RACE reads into MiXCR, producing one record per CDR3 protein. The top ten hold about 7.3% of the sample, which has around 20,000 distinct CDR3 sequences, roughly 3% seen once. This TCR was sampled from a male donor with early-stage non-small cell lung cancer. This specimen was lung tumor tissue, taken at surgery.

The CDR3 sequence is CASSYWRASGSYEQYF. The CDR3 DNA sequence: TGTGCCAGCAGTTACTGGCGGGCTAGCGGGAGTTACGAGCAGTACTTC. The chain joins TRBV6-5 to TRBJ2-7; TRBD2 agrees at 10 bases. CDR3 size: 16 residues. The junction had 7 bases not matched to a gene; V was cut back by 1 base and J by 4 bases. The germline V gene has CDR1 MNHEY and CDR2 SVGAGI.